The clone carrying this TCR beta chain was counted many times. This entry belongs to a study of blood T cell repertoires in COVID-19. Whole-study context: From the United States, Italy and Spain came samples of acute and convalescent COVID-19.

Residents of around 24 US areas, aged about 18 to 89 years, made up the participants. Self-reported history from a screening survey and questionnaire set each donor's cohort. In the original processing: The assay estimated nucleated cells by amplifying reference gene primers. Measured with immunoSEQ multiplex PCR; TCRdb has only the in-frame clones, and not every one. V, J and clone size are those of that table, while D and trimming were read from the DNA. The repertoire holds 140,000 to 150,000 clones, with 84% as singletons. V was shortened by 4 bases and J by 1 base, with 11 bases between the two germline ends. From germline, CDR1 is LNHDA and CDR2 SQIVND (reference sequence). The CDR3 is 16 amino acids.

The sample comprised PBMCs or T cells enriched from blood (not recorded which). The rearrangement uses TRBV19 and TRBJ2-6; tentative D call: TRBD2 (6 bases). This clonotype was sampled from a woman in her forties or fifties with acute COVID-19. CDR3 in amino acids: CASSRDGGSGANVLTF. The DNA of the CDR3 is TGTGCCAGTAGTAGGGACGGGGGATCTGGGGCCAACGTCCTGACTTTC.